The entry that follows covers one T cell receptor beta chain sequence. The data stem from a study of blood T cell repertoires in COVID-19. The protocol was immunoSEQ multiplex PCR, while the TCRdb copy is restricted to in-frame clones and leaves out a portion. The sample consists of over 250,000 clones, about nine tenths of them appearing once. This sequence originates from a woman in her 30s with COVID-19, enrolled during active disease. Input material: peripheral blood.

The CDR3 nucleotides are TGTGCCAGCGGGGACTCTTCGAACACCGGGGAGCTGTTTTTT. Translated: CASGDSSNTGELFF. The chain recombines TRBV3-1 (or the pseudogene TRBV3-2) with TRBJ2-2, with D tentatively TRBD2 (6 bases). V was cut by 8 bases and J by 0 bases, with 10 bases left in between. CDR1 and CDR2 (germline): LGHDT, YNNKEL (reference sequence). The CDR3 covers 14 residues.